These 29 T cell receptor beta chains came from one sample sequenced in a study of molecular identifiers for immune sequencing clone quantification listed by TCRdb under 2018. The library was prepared using PCR. The listed sequencing device is NextSeq 500. TCRdb reanalyzed the raw reads on its own, using fastp at Q25 for trimming and MiXCR for clone calling, and kept in-frame beta chains. Rows are unified per CDR3 protein, each entry keeping the most common DNA and genes. Present in this sample are under 800,000 distinct CDR3 sequences, about 25% of which were seen just once. Jointly, the top ten make up 0.7% to 0.95% of the sample. The sequencing input was naive CD8+ T cells from blood, with Jurkat cell RNA spiked in. The cell subset or site label of this sample denotes: FACS-sorted CD8+CD4-CCR7+CD45RA+ naive T cells. Receptors originate from a human donor in good health. Some libraries in this study had Jurkat cell RNA spiked in.

This clonotype came up once. This may arise from a read error, as a much more abundant clone is one base away. This chain connects TRBV7-6 to TRBJ2-3; the match to TRBD2 covers 7 bases. The CDR3 has 16 residues. J lost 2 bases, V lost 1 base, and 6 bases had no gene match. Germline assignment: CDR1 SGHVS and CDR2 FNYEAQ. The CDR3 protein is CASSLGLAEYTDTQYF. The CDR3 region has the DNA TGTGCCAGCAGCTTAGGCCTAGCGGAGTACACAGATACGCAGTATTTT. The whole variable domain, remainder taken from reference TRBV7-6 and TRBJ2-3, is GAGVSQSPRYKVTKRGQDVALRCDPISGHVSLYWYRQALGQGPEFLTYFNYEAQQDKSGLPNDRFSAERPEGSISTLTIQRTEQRDSAMYRCASSLGLAEYTDTQYFGPGTRLTVL.

The V and J genes are TRBV7-9 and TRBJ1-2; D is ambiguous. Germline V gives CDR1 SEHNR, CDR2 FQNEAQ (reference sequence). The CDR3 is made up of 16 amino acids. Deletions cut 1 base from V and 3 bases from J, with 15 bases between. DNA of the CDR3: TGTGCCAGCAGCTTAGTGCGGTCCCAAAGGCACTATGGCTACACCTTC. This codes for CASSLVRSQRHYGYTF. The variable domain in full, completed from reference TRBV7-9 and TRBJ1-2, reads DTGVSQNPRHKITKRGQNVTFRCDPISEHNRLYWYRQTLGQGPEFLTYFQNEAQLEKSRLLSDRFSAERPKGSFSTLEIQRTEQGDSAMYLCASSLVRSQRHYGYTFGSGTRLTVV.

This clonotype has only a few counts. V usage is TRBV4-3 and J usage is TRBJ2-2; maybe TRBD1 (6 bases). Germline V gives CDR1 LGHNA, CDR2 YSLEER. With 2 bases removed from V and 2 bases from J, the gap between germline ends came to 12 bases. The CDR3 has 16 amino acids. DNA of the CDR3: TGCGCCAGCAGCCAAAAGTTCAGGGGTAACACCGGGGAGCTGTTTTTT. Translating it yields CASSQKFRGNTGELFF.

This clonotype was found a few times. The CDR3 DNA follows: TGTGCCAGCGACAATAACTATGGCTACACCTTC. It is translated as CASDNNYGYTF. The V call is TRBV2, the J call TRBJ1-2; D remains unclear. V lost 8 bases, J lost 1 base, and 5 bases lay in between. Germline assignment: CDR1 SNHLY and CDR2 FYNNEI. CDR3 length equals 11 residues.

This clonotype was found a few times. A read error is possible here, since a much larger clone lies one base away. This chain links TRBV7-9 with TRBJ2-7; the D gene is possibly TRBD2 (5 bases). This CDR3 is built from 13 residues. From germline, CDR1 is SEHNR and CDR2 FQNEAQ (reference sequence). The V end lost 0 bases, the J end lost 6 bases, and 9 bases lay between the germline ends. CDR3 loop: CASSLAGVLEQYF. Written as DNA, the CDR3 is TGTGCCAGCAGCTTAGCCGGGGTACTCGAGCAGTACTTC. Full variable domain (rest looked up from reference TRBV7-9 and TRBJ2-7): DTGVSQNPRHKITKRGQNVTFRCDPISEHNRLYWYRQTLGQGPEFLTYFQNEAQLEKSRLLSDRFSAERPKGSFSTLEIQRTEQGDSAMYLCASSLAGVLEQYFGPGTRLTVT.

Notes on this clonotype: A much larger clone lies a single base off, so this may be a read error. V usage is TRBV19 and J usage is TRBJ2-7, with TRBD1 matching over 10 bases. Germline V gene sequence: CDR1 LNHDA, CDR2 SQIVND (reference sequence). CDR3 length: 15 residues. With V trimmed by 5 bases and J by 4 bases, 8 bases remained unmatched. The CDR3 is CASSVRQGALYEQYF. CDR3 DNA: TGTGCCAGTAGTGTCAGACAGGGGGCTCTGTACGAGCAGTACTTC.

Only a few counts were recorded for this clonotype. The chain recombines TRBV9 with TRBJ2-7, with 13 nucleotides matching TRBD2. Trimming at V came to 0 bases and at J to 7 bases, leaving 4 bases not matched to a gene. The germline V gene encodes CDR1 SGDLS and CDR2 YYNGEE. The CDR3 extends over 15 amino acids. In DNA, the CDR3 is TGTGCCAGCAGCGTAGGAGGACTAGCGGGAGATGAGCAGTACTTC. As protein: CASSVGGLAGDEQYF.

V and J are TRBV12-3 or TRBV12-4 and TRBJ1-1; no clear D gene. V dropped 3 bases and J dropped 1 base, with 9 bases sitting between them. The CDR3 totals 14 residues. The CDR3 DNA reads as TGTGCCAGCAGTTTTTCATTATGGAACACTGAAGCTTTCTTT. This sequence encodes CASSFSLWNTEAFF.

This clonotype has only a few counts. The rearrangement joins TRBV10-3 to TRBJ2-7, with 9 positions matching TRBD1. J gave up 5 bases and V 3 bases, and 2 bases lay outside the gene matches. Per germline, CDR1 ENHRY and CDR2 SYGVKD. The CDR3 has 13 amino acids. In DNA form, the CDR3 reads TGTGCCATCAGTGATGGACAGGGGAACGAGCAGTACTTC. It encodes CAISDGQGNEQYF.

Comment on this clonotype: A read error is possible here, since a much larger clone lies one base away. The CDR3 ends on some other residue instead of the conserved phenylalanine or tryptophan, so this is likely a read error. The chain recombines TRBV4-3 with TRBJ2-3; D is uncertain. Germline V gene data show CDR1 as LGHNA and CDR2 as YSLEER. V dropped 3 bases and J dropped 2 bases, with 9 bases sitting between them. The CDR3 runs 14 residues. The CDR3 region is CASSQTLHTDTQYL. CDR3 sequence (DNA): TGCGCCAGCAGCCAGACCTTACACACAGATACGCAGTATTTA.

The V call is TRBV14, the J call TRBJ2-5; a possible D gene is TRBD1 (5 bases). This CDR3 contains 19 residues. The germline gives CDR1 SGHDN, CDR2 FVKESK. V was shortened by 2 bases and J by 5 bases, with 27 bases between the two germline ends. Here the CDR3 DNA reads TGTGCCAGCAGCCAACAGCAAAGTGGACGGACGACAGTCTGGGAGACCCAGTACTTC. Protein sequence: CASSQQQSGRTTVWETQYF.

Many counts were recorded for this clonotype. This sequence joins TRBV20-1 and TRBJ2-7, with 8 bases fitting TRBD1. Per germline, CDR1 DFQATT and CDR2 SNEGSKA (reference sequence). This CDR3 has 13 residues. V shed 6 bases, J shed 3 bases, and the junction held 7 bases outside the gene matches. In DNA form, the CDR3 reads TGCAGTGCCCAGACAGGGGTCGGCTACGAGCAGTACTTC. Residues: CSAQTGVGYEQYF.

This chain connects TRBV7-2 to TRBJ2-1, with D maybe TRBD1 (7 bases). This CDR3 has 18 residues. V gave up 3 bases and J gave up 2 bases, with 20 bases separating them. Germline V gives CDR1 SGHTA, CDR2 FQGNSA. The CDR3 is CASSFPLTSRGTYNEQFF. For the CDR3, the DNA is TGTGCCAGCAGCTTCCCCCTAACTAGCAGGGGGACCTACAATGAGCAGTTCTTC. The variable domain in full, completed from reference TRBV7-2 and TRBJ2-1, reads GAGVSQSPSNKVTEKGKDVELRCDPISGHTALYWYRQSLGQGLEFLIYFQGNSAPDKSGLPSDRFSAERTGGSVSTLTIQRTQQEDSAVYLCASSFPLTSRGTYNEQFFGPGTRLTVL.

This clonotype was detected a few times. This chain connects TRBV27 to TRBJ2-7; D remains unclear. Deletions cut 4 bases from V and 2 bases from J, with 18 bases between. This CDR3 region has 16 residues. Germline values: CDR1 MNHEY, CDR2 SMNVEV (reference sequence). CDR3 coding DNA: TGTGCCAGCAGTTCAATAGGGTCGTGGCACACCTACGAGCAGTACTTC. This codes for CASSSIGSWHTYEQYF.

Comments on this clonotype: This may be a read error, as it is one base from a much larger clone. This chain connects TRBV20-1 to TRBJ2-7; D gene unclear. Per the germline V gene, CDR1 is DFQATT and CDR2 is SNEGSKA (reference sequence). The CDR3 has 13 residues. V shed 7 bases and J shed 1 base, with 14 bases lying between them. The CDR3 loop is CSVLVLGSYEQYF. CDR3 nucleotides: TGCAGTGTTCTAGTTCTAGGGTCCTACGAGCAGTACTTC.

The V and J genes are TRBV9 and TRBJ2-2, with no clear D. CDR1 and CDR2 from the germline V gene are SGDLS and YYNGEE. This CDR3 is 12 amino acids long. Trimming took off 7 bases at V and 6 bases at J, with 10 bases between the two ends. CDR3 protein: CASGLESGELFF. The CDR3, as DNA: TGTGCCAGCGGCCTAGAGTCCGGGGAGCTGTTTTTT.

This CDR3 reads CASSQNCGPTNEKLFF. CDR3 nucleotide sequence: TGCGCCAGCAGTCAAAATTGCGGACCGACCAATGAAAAACTGTTTTTT. The V gene is TRBV23-1, the J gene TRBJ1-4; D ambiguous. TRBV23-1 is an ORF for which the function is uncertain. The CDR3 sequence is 16 residues long. The V end was cut by 2 bases, the J end by 5 bases, with 15 bases between.

This clonotype was counted once. The chain has TRBV20-1 and TRBJ1-1, with a tentative D call TRBD1 (5 bases). Trimming took 6 bases from V and 4 from J, leaving 12 bases between them. Germline CDR1 reads DFQATT; CDR2 reads SNEGSKA (reference sequence). CDR3 length: 12 amino acids. This CDR3 reads CSARDGATEAFF. The CDR3 DNA sequence: TGCAGTGCCCGAGATGGGGCCACTGAAGCTTTCTTT.

This clonotype was recorded a few times. V is TRBV25-1 and J is TRBJ2-7; TRBD2 matches 13 bases. This CDR3 contains 13 residues. J was trimmed by 9 bases and V by 6 bases; bases with no gene match: 5. Germline-derived CDR1 and CDR2 are MGHDK and SYGVNS. CDR3 protein: CASRLAGGLAQYF. For the CDR3, the DNA is TGTGCCAGCAGACTAGCGGGAGGGCTGGCGCAGTACTTC.

This clonotype has just a few counts. The V call is TRBV27, the J call TRBJ2-3; D ambiguous. CDR3 length equals 14 residues. The V end lost 1 base, the J end lost 4 bases, and 9 bases lay between the germline ends. Germline V gene lookup returns CDR1 MNHEY and CDR2 SMNVEV (reference sequence). The CDR3 DNA reads TGTGCCAGCAGTTTATTTGATAACGCAGATACGCAGTATTTT. Protein product: CASSLFDNADTQYF.

This clonotype was counted ten times or more. V usage is TRBV9 and J usage is TRBJ2-5, with a tentative D call TRBD2 (6 bases). Trimming took off 1 base at V and 5 bases at J, with 12 bases between the two ends. In germline, CDR1 is SGDLS, CDR2 YYNGEE. The CDR3 length is 14 residues. Here the CDR3 reads CASSVSGVLETQYF. The CDR3 nucleotides read TGTGCCAGCAGCGTATCGGGGGTACTCGAGACCCAGTACTTC.

This clonotype was observed a single time. The gene calls are TRBV19 and TRBJ1-6; D might be TRBD1 (5 bases). The germline gives CDR1 LNHDA, CDR2 SQIVND (reference sequence). There are 14 residues in the CDR3. V dropped 10 bases and J dropped 11 bases, with 21 bases sitting between them. The CDR3 DNA is TGTGCCACCGAACCCGGGACGGGGAATCCACCCCTCCACTTT. It yields the protein CATEPGTGNPPLHF.

In the case of this clonotype: With a much larger clone just one base away, this may be a read error. CDR3 region: CSVKDLGNTDTQYF. In DNA, the CDR3 is TGCAGCGTTAAAGACCTGGGAAATACAGATACGCAGTATTTT. The rearrangement joins TRBV29-1 to TRBJ2-3; no firm D call. Germline CDR1 reads SQVTM; CDR2 reads ANQGSEA. The CDR3 consists of 14 residues.

This clonotype has at least ten counts. DNA for the CDR3: TGTGCCAGCAGTCTGGACTCTGGAAACACCATATATTTT. This encodes CASSLDSGNTIYF. V and J are TRBV27 and TRBJ1-3; D remains unclear. CDR1 is MNHEY, CDR2 SMNVEV, per germline (reference sequence). The CDR3 spans 13 residues. V was cut by 5 bases and J by 0 bases, with 5 bases left in between.

The chain employs TRBV28 and TRBJ2-2; 11 nucleotides align to TRBD1. Losses at the gene ends were 5 bases for V and 5 bases for J; bases not matched to a gene: 7. This CDR3 has 16 amino acids. CDR1 is MDHEN, CDR2 SYDVKM, per germline. CDR3 sequence reads: CASSPDRGPTTGELFF. The CDR3 nucleotides are TGTGCCAGCAGTCCGGACAGGGGGCCCACTACCGGGGAGCTGTTTTTT.

Comments on this clonotype: Since a much larger clone is just one base distant, this may be a read error. This is likely a read error, given that the CDR3 carries no conserved phenylalanine or tryptophan at its end. Here the CDR3 DNA reads TGTGCCAGCAGTTACGGGACAGGGAACACTGAAGCTTTCTCT. Protein sequence: CASSYGTGNTEAFS. The V and J genes are TRBV12-3 or TRBV12-4 and TRBJ1-1; 8 bases are shared with TRBD1. The J segment lost 1 base and the V segment lost 4 bases, leaving 2 bases of the junction unmatched. CDR3 length equals 14 residues.

This clonotype was counted between two and nine times. CDR3 region: CASSYSGSLHEQYF. The DNA of the CDR3 is TGTGCCAGCAGCTATAGCGGGAGTCTGCACGAGCAGTACTTC. The rearrangement joins TRBV5-4 to TRBJ2-7; TRBD2 matches at 9 bases. The CDR3 spans 14 residues. The ends lost 3 bases at V and 5 bases at J; junction bases unmatched: 6. Germline loops: CDR1 SGHNT, CDR2 YYREEE (reference sequence).

This clonotype was seen a few times. The CDR3 bases are TGTGCCAGCAGTTTATCGCCCCCCGGCGGGGGCTACACCTTC. It encodes CASSLSPPGGGYTF. The chain links TRBV27 to TRBJ1-2; D gene uncertain. Germline CDR1 MNHEY, CDR2 SMNVEV (reference sequence). V dropped 0 bases and J dropped 8 bases, with 13 bases sitting between them. The CDR3 contains 14 residues.

Many counts were recorded for this clonotype. The chain has TRBV7-2 and TRBJ1-1, with 8 bases lining up with TRBD1. This CDR3 spans 18 amino acids. Germline CDR1 and CDR2: SGHTA and FQGNSA. Unmatched junction bases numbered 9, after V lost 0 bases and J lost 0 bases. The CDR3 sequence is CASSLAPTGAMLNTEAFF. The CDR3 coding sequence is TGTGCCAGCAGCTTAGCGCCGACAGGGGCAATGTTGAACACTGAAGCTTTCTTT.